This paragraph reports one T cell receptor beta chain. The target antigen is unknown. Germline V gives CDR1 LNHNV, CDR2 YYDKDF (reference sequence). The CDR3 loop spans 15 amino acids. Trimming cost V 0 bases and J 0 bases, with 6 bases left between them. Vbeta (60) and Jbeta (13) primers were used in the PCR. TCRdb keeps only in-frame clones here, not all; method: immunoSEQ multiplex PCR. The table lists 73,000 or so clones, roughly four fifths of them singletons. The data are from a study of cytomegalovirus exposure and HLA in healthy donors. Study-level background: Unique TCR beta sequences numbering around 110 million came from 150 million to 200 million T cells in an earlier analysis.

Regarding the study as a whole: In a later analysis, TCR beta V- and J-gene trimming was associated with a missense DCLRE1C variant. As was reported, the classifier diagnosed cytomegalovirus status with high specificity and sensitivity. Usually a TCR sequence was rare, but some public TCRs were found in many donors.

This rearrangement joins TRBV15 to TRBJ1-3; a weak D match, TRBD1 (6 bases). The clonotype originates from a man between 50 and 59 years old in good health and CMV-seronegative. Sequencing was performed on PBMCs. For the CDR3, the DNA is TGTGCCACCAGCAGAGAGGGGGCCTCTGGAAACACCATATATTTT. Its translation: CATSREGASGNTIYF.